This T cell receptor (beta chain) came from a study of response to subunit inactivated influenza vaccine. TCRdb re-analysed the RT-PCR reads in MiXCR, keeping a single row per CDR3 protein. The table has hundreds of thousands of distinct CDR3 sequences, 7.6% seen once. With 3 bases removed from V and 4 bases from J, the gap between germline ends came to 6 bases. The CDR3 has 12 residues. Per the germline V gene, CDR1 is LNHNV and CDR2 is YYDKDF (reference sequence). This clonotype has just a few counts. Its target is not known. Regarding the study as a whole: It was suggested by the authors that few new T cells are recruited by each seasonal influenza vaccination.

This material consisted of PBMCs from blood, taken around 25 months after vaccination. The rearrangement joins TRBV15 to TRBJ2-5; no reliable D call. This TCR derives from a man between 50 and 75 years old who received an inactivated influenza vaccine. The CDR3 bases are TGTGCCACCAGCAGGTCGACAGAGACCCAGTACTTC. Its translation: CATSRSTETQYF.